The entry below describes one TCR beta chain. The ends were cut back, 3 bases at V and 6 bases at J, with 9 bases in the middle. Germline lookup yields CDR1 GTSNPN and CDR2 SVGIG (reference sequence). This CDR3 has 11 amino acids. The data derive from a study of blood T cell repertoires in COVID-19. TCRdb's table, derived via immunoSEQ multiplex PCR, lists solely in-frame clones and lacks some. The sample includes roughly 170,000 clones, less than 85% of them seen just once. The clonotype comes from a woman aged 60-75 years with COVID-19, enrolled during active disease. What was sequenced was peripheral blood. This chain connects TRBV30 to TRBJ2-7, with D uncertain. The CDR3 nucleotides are TGTGCCTGGAGCACCCTAGGCGAGCAGTACTTC. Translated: CAWSTLGEQYF.